Listed below are T cell receptor beta chains from one sample, sequenced in a study of blood T cell repertoires in COVID-19. Profiled with immunoSEQ multiplex PCR; TCRdb holds only in-frame clones, not every one. The sample lists 200,000 to 300,000 clones; 70% to 90% were seen once. The sample comprised peripheral blood. Every receptor here comes from a man between 18 and 29 years old with active or convalescent COVID-19. The CDR3 runs from the conserved cysteine through the conserved F or W. A D gene is named only where the DNA matches it firmly. Part of the rows lack a size; the others show once, few, many or a class for expanded clones.

once | TRBJ1-4 | TRBD1 | TRBV7-9 | TGTGCCAGCAGCACTTGGACAGGGGAGTCTGAAAAACTGTTTTTT | CASSTWTGESEKLFF
NA | TRBJ2-1 | NA | TRBV6-2/TRBV6-3 | TGTGCCAGCAGTTATCCCAGGGGCGGACACAATGAGCAGTTCTTC | CASSYPRGGHNEQFF
NA | TRBJ1-2 | TRBD1 | TRBV28 | TGTGCCAGCAACGGACAGGGCTATGGCTACACCTTC | CASNGQGYGYTF
once | TRBJ2-7 | NA | TRBV10-1 | TGCGCCAGCAGCCACAGGCATTACGAGCAGTACTTC | CASSHRHYEQYF
NA | TRBJ2-5 | TRBD1 | TRBV7-3 | TGTGCCAGCAGTTTACAGGGGGCCGAAGAGACCCAGTACTTC | CASSLQGAEETQYF
NA | TRBJ2-4 | NA | TRBV4-3 | TGCGCCAGCAGCCAAAGGGTGGGGACATTCATCCGTGGGGACATTCAGTACTTC | CASSQRVGTFIRGDIQYF
NA | TRBJ1-6 | NA | TRBV2 | TGTGCCAGCATCGCCCAACCGGGGACTCCCCTCCACTTT | CASIAQPGTPLHF
once | TRBJ1-2 | NA | TRBV7-2 | TGTGCCAGCAGCTCTGACATCGGCTACACCTTC | CASSSDIGYTF
NA | TRBJ2-1 | TRBD1 | TRBV7-2 | TGTGCCAGCAGCTCCCGGGACAGAGGCTACAATGAGCAGTTCTTC | CASSSRDRGYNEQFF
NA | TRBJ2-1 | NA | TRBV7-8 | TGTGCCAGCAGCCGTTCTGGAGAGCGTGAGCAGTTCTTC | CASSRSGEREQFF
NA | TRBJ1-6 | TRBD1 | TRBV19 | TGTGCCAGTAGCGACAGGGGAGGATCACCCCTCCACTTT | CASSDRGGSPLHF
NA | TRBJ2-7 | NA | TRBV12-3/TRBV12-4 | TGTGCCAGCAGTTTTCGCTACGAGCAGTACTTC | CASSFRYEQYF
NA | TRBJ2-3 | TRBD2 | TRBV19 | TGTGCCAGTAGTGTGGGACTAGCGGGGGCTACAGATACGCAGTATTTT | CASSVGLAGATDTQYF
NA | TRBJ2-2 | NA | TRBV27 | TGTGCCAGCAGTTACAGTTACACCGGGGAGCTGTTTTTT | CASSYSYTGELFF
NA | TRBJ1-2 | NA | TRBV6-5 | TGTGCCAGCACTACGTTGAGGGGGGGTTATGGCTACACCTTC | CASTTLRGGYGYTF
NA | TRBJ1-5 | TRBD1 | TRBV7-6 | TGTGCCAGCAGCCTACGCCGGGACAGGGAGCAGCCCCAGCATTTT | CASSLRRDREQPQHF
once | TRBJ1-2 | NA | TRBV7-6 | TGTGCCAGCAGCGCCGACAGGAACTATGGCTACACCTTC | CASSADRNYGYTF
few | TRBJ2-1 | TRBD2 | TRBV19 | TGTGCCAGTAGTCCCGTGGTTGCGGGAGGGTGGTACAATGAGCAGTTCTTC | CASSPVVAGGWYNEQFF
NA | TRBJ1-2 | NA | TRBV7-2 | TGTGCCAGCAGCTTAGGGCGGGGCGAGGGTGGCTACACCTTC | CASSLGRGEGGYTF
NA | TRBJ2-2 | TRBD2 | TRBV3-1/TRBV3-2 | TGTGCCAGCAGCCGGGACTACAGGAACACCGGGGAGCTGTTTTTT | CASSRDYRNTGELFF
NA | TRBJ2-5 | TRBD2 | TRBV9 | TGTGCCAGCAGCGCGGGGACTAGCGGGAGGGCCGGGGAGACCCAGTACTTC | CASSAGTSGRAGETQYF
few | TRBJ2-1 | TRBD2 | TRBV29-1 | TGCAGCGTTGCTAGCGGAAATGAGCAGTTCTTC | CSVASGNEQFF
once | TRBJ2-7 | NA | TRBV10-2 | TGCGCCAGCAGTGAGCAGGGCTCTACGGCTTTCTACGAGCAGTACTTC | CASSEQGSTAFYEQYF
NA | TRBJ2-5 | TRBD2 | TRBV18 | TGTGCCAGCTTACCGCTAGCGGGGGTCAAAGAGACCCAGTACTTC | CASLPLAGVKETQYF
few | TRBJ1-4 | NA | TRBV29-1 | TGCAGCGTTGAAGGATTAAAGCCGGGAAGTTTTGAAAAACTGTTTTTT | CSVEGLKPGSFEKLFF
once | TRBJ2-7 | TRBD1 | TRBV4-3 | TGCGCCAGCAGCCAGGGGACAGGGGGGTTTGACGAGCAGTACTTC | CASSQGTGGFDEQYF
NA | TRBJ2-1 | TRBD2 | TRBV4-1 | TGCGCCAGCAGCACCCTGGCGGGAGGCACCTACAATGAGCAGTTCTTC | CASSTLAGGTYNEQFF
once | TRBJ1-6 | NA | TRBV6-2/TRBV6-3 | TGTGCCAGCAGCGGACGAGGGAGCTCCTATAATTCACCCCTCCACTTT | CASSGRGSSYNSPLHF
few | TRBJ2-1 | TRBD1 | TRBV5-1 | TGCGCCAGCAGCTTGACGGGACAGGGGGCGCATGAGTTCTTC | CASSLTGQGAHEFF
NA | TRBJ2-1 | NA | TRBV4-3 | TGCGCCAGCAGCCAAGATACGGGAATTTACAATGAGCAGTTCTTC | CASSQDTGIYNEQFF
NA | TRBJ2-5 | TRBD2 | TRBV5-1 | TGCGCCAGCAGCTTGGGCGGGAGGGCCATTGAGACCCAGTACTTC | CASSLGGRAIETQYF
NA | TRBJ1-2 | TRBD1 | TRBV3-1/TRBV3-2 | TGTGCCAGCAGCCACGGACAGGGGTACGGCTACACCTTC | CASSHGQGYGYTF
NA | TRBJ1-5 | NA | TRBV6-2/TRBV6-3 | TGTGCCAGCAGTTACTATGGGGGCCCTCAGCCCCAGCATTTT | CASSYYGGPQPQHF
many | TRBJ2-7 | NA | TRBV18 | TGTGCCAGCTCACCCGGACTTACCTCCTACGAGCAGTACTTC | CASSPGLTSYEQYF
NA | TRBJ2-3 | TRBD1 | TRBV2 | TGTGCCAGCAGGCCGGGACAGGGTAAAAGCACAGATACGCAGTATTTT | CASRPGQGKSTDTQYF
NA | TRBJ2-7 | TRBD1 | TRBV27 | TGTGCCAGCAGCCCCGGGACAGGTGGGTTATACGAGCAGTACTTC | CASSPGTGGLYEQYF
NA | TRBJ2-1 | NA | TRBV6-5 | TGTGCCAGCACCAAGGACAGGGAGGGCTACAATGAGCAGTTCTTC | CASTKDREGYNEQFF
NA | TRBJ1-3 | TRBD1 | TRBV28 | TGTGCCAGCAGTTTACCGGGACAGGGAGCCCTCCCTGGAAACACCATATATTTT | CASSLPGQGALPGNTIYF
few | TRBJ1-1 | NA | TRBV11-2 | TGTGCCAGCAGCTTAGAATCCCAATTCGGTGAGGCTTTCTTT | CASSLESQFGEAFF
few | TRBJ2-5 | TRBD1 | TRBV11-3 | TGTGCCAGCAGTGAGGACAGGGGGCAAGAGACCCAGTACTTC | CASSEDRGQETQYF
NA | TRBJ1-2 | NA | TRBV5-8 | TGTGCCAGCGGGCTACAGGGTAGCTATGGCTACACCTTC | CASGLQGSYGYTF
NA | TRBJ1-6 | TRBD1 | TRBV7-2 | TGTGCCAGCAGCAACCGACAGGGCGGTTGGGATAATTCACCCCTCCACTTT | CASSNRQGGWDNSPLHF
few | TRBJ2-7 | TRBD2 | TRBV6-6 | TGTGCCAGCAGTCCCGGGACTAGCGCTTCCGAGCAGTACTTC | CASSPGTSASEQYF
NA | TRBJ2-1 | NA | TRBV3-1/TRBV3-2 | TGTGCCAGCAGCCAAGTTCGGGATGAGCAGTTCTTC | CASSQVRDEQFF
NA | TRBJ2-1 | TRBD2 | TRBV7-2 | TGTGCCAGCAGCTTAGAGGGACTAGCGGAAGTAATAAAGTTCTTC | CASSLEGLAEVIKFF
once | TRBJ2-5 | TRBD2 | TRBV2 | TGTGCCAGCAGTGGACGCGGGGGTATGAGCGAGAAGTACTTC | CASSGRGGMSEKYF
NA | TRBJ2-2 | NA | TRBV4-2 | TGTGCCAGCAGCCAGGAATTGGGAGAGCGGGAGCTGTTTTTT | CASSQELGERELFF
once | TRBJ2-7 | NA | TRBV11-3 | TGTGCCAGCAGCTTAGCCGAGGGATACGAGCAGTACTTC | CASSLAEGYEQYF
NA | TRBJ2-3 | NA | TRBV4-2 | TGTGCCAGCAGCCAAGGACTAGGGGCAGATACGCAGTATTTT | CASSQGLGADTQYF
NA | TRBJ2-6 | TRBD1 | TRBV7-2 | TGTGCCAGCACCCCGGACAGGGTTGGGACTGGGGCCAACGTCCTGACTTTC | CASTPDRVGTGANVLTF
few | TRBJ2-7 | TRBD1 | TRBV10-3 | TGTGCCATCAGGGCTGACAGGGATAGCTACGAGCAGTACTTC | CAIRADRDSYEQYF
NA | TRBJ2-2 | TRBD2 | TRBV9 | TGTGCCAGCAGCGTAGACCTGGGACTAGCGAACACCGGGGAGCTGTTTTTT | CASSVDLGLANTGELFF
NA | TRBJ2-5 | NA | TRBV29-1 | TGCAGCGCTTACCCGGGGGAGACCCAGTACTTC | CSAYPGETQYF
NA | TRBJ2-7 | TRBD1 | TRBV15 | TGTGCCACCAGCAAGGACAGGGGGAACGAGCAGTACTTC | CATSKDRGNEQYF
NA | TRBJ2-1 | NA | TRBV29-1 | TGCAGCCTGAGGGCAGAGAAGACCTACAATGAGCAGTTCTTC | CSLRAEKTYNEQFF
once | TRBJ1-1 | NA | TRBV5-1 | TGCGCCAGCAGCTTGGTTAGCATGAACACTGAAGCTTTCTTT | CASSLVSMNTEAFF
once | TRBJ2-5 | TRBD2 | TRBV7-2 | TGTGCCAGCAGCCGGACTAGTCTGGCAGAGACCCAGTACTTC | CASSRTSLAETQYF
few | TRBJ2-6 | NA | TRBV29-1 | TGCAGCGTTGAAGGAGGGTCTGGGGCCAACGTCCTGACTTTC | CSVEGGSGANVLTF
NA | TRBJ2-6 | NA | TRBV30 | TGTGCCTGGACTCTCTCTGGGGCCAACGTCCTGACTTTC | CAWTLSGANVLTF